Sequencing of this T cell receptor (beta chain) was carried out in a study of beta chain features in type 1 diabetes. Study findings and constraints: Type 1 diabetes patients showed a moderate but significant shortening of TCRB CDR3s in all four CD4+ subsets.

The CDR3 is made up of 15 amino acids. Germline trimming cut 2 bases from V and 2 bases from J; bases unmatched to any gene: 3. CDR1 and CDR2 from the germline V gene are LNHDA and SQIVND (reference sequence). The whole isolated RNA underwent reverse transcription, so sequencing captured expressed TCRB transcripts. This table comes from immunoSEQ multiplex PCR, and its TCRdb copy is limited to in-frame clones, with some not included. The sample contains roughly 100,000 clones, under 30% of which appear only once. Remarks on this clone: The target antigen is unknown.

V and J are TRBV19 and TRBJ2-1; TRBD2 matches 7 bases. This clonotype was obtained from a woman aged 18 to 35 with type 1 diabetes. Sequencing input: central memory CD4+ T cells from blood. The CDR3 reads CASSILLAAYNEQFF. The CDR3 DNA reads as TGTGCCAGTAGTATATTGCTAGCGGCCTACAATGAGCAGTTCTTC.